Below, 22 T cell receptor beta chains from the same sample are listed, as sequenced in a study of cytomegalovirus exposure and HLA in healthy donors. Amplification used 60 Vbeta primers and 13 Jbeta primers. TCRdb keeps only in-frame clones here, not all; method: immunoSEQ multiplex PCR. The sample holds about 160,000 clones, roughly four fifths seen once. Sequencing was performed on PBMCs. These TCRs come from a man younger than 35 in good health and CMV-seronegative.

Only a few counts were recorded for this clone. The genes are TRBV7-9 and TRBJ2-3; 12 nucleotides match TRBD2. The CDR3 is made up of 17 amino acids. Germline CDR1 SEHNR, CDR2 FQNEAQ (reference sequence). V gave up 5 bases and J gave up 2 bases; unmatched junction bases: 8. In nucleotides, the CDR3 is TGTGCCAGCAGCCCTACCGGACTAGCGGGGCTCACAGATACGCAGTATTTT. Protein: CASSPTGLAGLTDTQYF.

The V and J genes are TRBV11-2 and TRBJ2-5, with 7 nucleotides matching TRBD1. Near its end, the DNA agrees better with TRBJ2-7, so the J call may be wrong. The CDR3 runs 12 residues. The V gene's germline CDR1 is SGHAT and CDR2 FQNNGV. As DNA, the CDR3 is TGTGCCAGCAGCTTTAACAGGGGCGAGCAGTACTTC. Translation: CASSFNRGEQYF.

The gene calls are TRBV5-1 and TRBJ2-7; D unclear. The CDR3 runs 13 residues. Germline-derived CDR1 and CDR2 are SGHRS and YFSETQ. V was trimmed by 4 bases and J by 0 bases, leaving 8 bases between them. The CDR3, as DNA: TGCGCCAGCAGCCCCTTTAGCTCCTACGAGCAGTACTTC. Its protein product is CASSPFSSYEQYF. Full variable domain (outside the CDR3, taken from reference TRBV5-1 and TRBJ2-7): KAGVTQTPRYLIKTRGQQVTLSCSPISGHRSVSWYQQTPGQGLQFLFEYFSETQRNKGNFPGRFSGRQFSNSRSEMNVSTLELGDSALYLCASSPFSSYEQYFGPGTRLTVT.

The CDR3 region is CASSKPSGGANVLTF. As DNA, the CDR3 is TGTGCCAGCAGCAAACCCTCGGGTGGGGCCAACGTCCTGACTTTC. The genes are TRBV6-5 and TRBJ2-6; no clear D. This CDR3 comprises 15 residues. Deletions cut 6 bases from V and 3 bases from J, with 12 bases between. Germline CDR1 and CDR2: MNHEY and SVGAGI.

The rearrangement uses TRBV2 and TRBJ2-2; TRBD2 aligns across 7 bases. Germline V gene lookup returns CDR1 SNHLY and CDR2 FYNNEI. The junction had 7 bases not matched to a gene; V was cut back by 3 bases and J by 6 bases. The CDR3 is 15 residues long. The CDR3 protein is CASSDGGGGAGELFF. CDR3 nucleotide sequence: TGTGCCAGCAGTGACGGCGGGGGTGGGGCCGGGGAGCTGTTTTTT.

The chain is built from TRBV11-3 and TRBJ1-1; 8 positions agree with TRBD1. CDR1 and CDR2 (germline): SGHNT, YENEEA. J was trimmed by 8 bases and V by 5 bases; bases with no gene match: 13. CDR3 length: 15 amino acids. CDR3 region: CASSGHRGKIPEAFF. DNA for the CDR3: TGTGCCAGCAGCGGCCACAGGGGGAAAATCCCCGAAGCTTTCTTT.

The sample holds one count of this clone. The chain links TRBV6-1 to TRBJ2-3; TRBD2 aligns across 7 bases. Germline V gene sequence: CDR1 MNHNS, CDR2 SASEGT. The CDR3 length is 15 residues. Germline trimming cut 3 bases from V and 0 bases from J; bases unmatched to any gene: 3. The CDR3 DNA follows: TGTGCCAGCAGTGATCTAGCGGAGAGCACAGATACGCAGTATTTT. The encoded protein is CASSDLAESTDTQYF.

The chain recombines TRBV5-1 with TRBJ2-1, with 11 bases lining up with TRBD2. V lost 2 bases to trimming and J lost 8 bases; unmatched junction nucleotides: 12. Germline CDR1 SGHRS, CDR2 YFSETQ. The CDR3 consists of 17 residues. CDR3 protein: CASSLPLAGGPPHEQFF. Written as DNA, the CDR3 is TGCGCCAGCAGCTTACCTCTAGCGGGAGGCCCTCCTCATGAGCAGTTCTTC. The whole variable domain, filled in from reference TRBV5-1 and TRBJ2-1, reads KAGVTQTPRYLIKTRGQQVTLSCSPISGHRSVSWYQQTPGQGLQFLFEYFSETQRNKGNFPGRFSGRQFSNSRSEMNVSTLELGDSALYLCASSLPLAGGPPHEQFFGPGTRLTVL.

This chain joins TRBV5-6 and TRBJ2-7; TRBD2 agrees at 7 bases. Germline CDR1 SGHDT, CDR2 YYEEEE. With V trimmed by 4 bases and J by 5 bases, 15 bases remained unmatched. CDR3 length equals 16 residues. CDR3: CASSLSPAREGNEQYF. The CDR3 nucleotides are TGTGCCAGCAGCCTTTCTCCCGCCAGGGAGGGGAACGAGCAGTACTTC.

The CDR3 sequence is CASSAPGTSGFGYEQYF. CDR3 sequence (DNA): TGTGCCAGCAGTGCCCCCGGGACTAGTGGGTTTGGCTACGAGCAGTACTTC. The rearrangement uses TRBV27 and TRBJ2-7; 8 positions agree with TRBD2. The V gene's germline CDR1 is MNHEY and CDR2 SMNVEV (reference sequence). This CDR3 has 17 amino acids. V shed 5 bases, J shed 3 bases, and the junction held 15 bases outside the gene matches.

The gene calls are TRBV19 and TRBJ1-4; D remains unclear. The ends were cut back, 5 bases at V and 10 bases at J, with 11 bases in the middle. The CDR3 is 12 amino acids. From germline, CDR1 is LNHDA and CDR2 SQIVND (reference sequence). The CDR3 loop reads CASSPGGIKLFF. The CDR3 bases are TGTGCCAGTAGTCCTGGAGGGATAAAACTGTTTTTT.

This clone was counted many times. The chain is built from TRBV6-5 and TRBJ2-3; the D is unclear. The CDR3 extends over 13 amino acids. The V gene lost 0 bases and the J gene lost 5 bases, with 6 bases spanning the gap. In germline, CDR1 is MNHEY, CDR2 SVGAGI. As DNA, the CDR3 is TGTGCCAGCAGTTACTCGACGGGAGATACGCAGTATTTT. Residues: CASSYSTGDTQYF.

The chain combines TRBV12-5 with TRBJ1-1; no definite D call. The CDR3 is 14 amino acids. The V and J ends lost 5 bases and 0 bases respectively, with 10 bases between them. CDR1 and CDR2 (germline): LGHNT, FRNRAP. The CDR3 reads CASGDPGLNTEAFF. CDR3 coding DNA: TGTGCTAGTGGTGACCCGGGATTGAACACTGAAGCTTTCTTT.

This clone was detected only a few times. The V gene is TRBV9, the J gene TRBJ1-1; 7 bases fit TRBD1. The V and J ends lost 0 bases and 6 bases, in that order; junction bases with no gene match: 2. Germline V CDR1 and CDR2: SGDLS, YYNGEE. CDR3 length: 13 amino acids. CDR3 in amino acids: CASSVEGAPEAFF. In DNA, the CDR3 is TGTGCCAGCAGCGTAGAGGGGGCGCCTGAAGCTTTCTTT.

Notes on this clone: Germline and junction disagree at one end, which may indicate a read error. The V call is TRBV7-9, the J call TRBJ1-1; D gene uncertain. Germline V lookup: CDR1 SEHNR, CDR2 FQNEAQ (reference sequence). CDR3 length: 15 residues. CDR3 coding DNA: TGTTCCAGCAGCTTAGTAGGAGGGTCGAACACTGAAGCTTTCTTT. Translated, it gives CSSSLVGGSNTEAFF.

V is TRBV19 and J is TRBJ2-5; 13 bases line up with TRBD2. The ends lost 4 bases at V and 6 bases at J; junction bases unmatched: 11. The CDR3 has 17 amino acids. In germline, CDR1 is LNHDA, CDR2 SQIVND (reference sequence). CDR3 DNA sequence: TGTGCCAGTAGTACTACTAGCGGGAGGGCCGGGATAAAGACCCAGTACTTC. This gives the protein CASSTTSGRAGIKTQYF.

This clone was counted a few times. The chain carries TRBV28 and TRBJ1-1, with TRBD1 matching over 9 bases. The germline V gene encodes CDR1 MDHEN and CDR2 SYDVKM. This CDR3 has 15 amino acids. V trimming: 7 bases; J trimming: 1 base; junction bases outside the gene matches: 7. CDR3 bases: TGTGCCAGCAATACAGGGGGCGCATCGAACACTGAAGCTTTCTTT. Its translation: CASNTGGASNTEAFF.

The chain couples TRBV10-1 to TRBJ1-1; the D is unclear. CDR1 is WNHNN, CDR2 SYGVQD, per germline (reference sequence). This CDR3 is built from 11 residues. Trimming took off 5 bases at V and 4 bases at J, with 5 bases between the two ends. CDR3 sequence: CASSRGTEAFF. The CDR3 nucleotides are TGCGCCAGCAGTCGGGGCACTGAAGCTTTCTTT.

This clone was detected only once. The rearrangement joins TRBV9 to TRBJ2-5; D is perhaps TRBD1 (6 bases). V was cut by 8 bases and J by 4 bases, with 18 bases left in between. CDR1 SGDLS and CDR2 YYNGEE come from the germline V gene. The CDR3 extends over 14 amino acids. CDR3 in DNA: TGTGCCAGACCCCGGTTTGGGGGCCGAGAGACCCAGTACTTC. This sequence encodes CARPRFGGRETQYF. The full variable domain, in which reference TRBV9 and TRBJ2-5 provide the parts outside the CDR3, is DSGVTQTPKHLITATGQRVTLRCSPRSGDLSVYWYQQSLDQGLQFLIQYYNGEERAKGNILERFSAQQFPDLHSELNLSSLELGDSALYFCARPRFGGRETQYFGPGTRLLVL.

The rearrangement uses TRBV6-5 and TRBJ2-1, with TRBD2 matching 8 bases. In germline, CDR1 is MNHEY, CDR2 SVGAGI. The CDR3 is 16 amino acids. V lost 0 bases and J lost 7; bases outside the gene matches: 8. The CDR3 coding sequence is TGTGCCAGCAGTTACTCGCTATCGGGAGGGCCAAATGAGCAGTTCTTC. As protein: CASSYSLSGGPNEQFF.

V usage is TRBV30 and J usage is TRBJ2-6; 7 nucleotides line up with TRBD1. From germline, CDR1 is GTSNPN and CDR2 SVGIG (reference sequence). The CDR3 loop spans 13 amino acids. V shed 6 bases, J shed 3 bases, and the junction held 2 bases outside the gene matches. CDR3: CACQGVGANVLTF. CDR3 nucleotides: TGTGCCTGCCAGGGGGTTGGGGCCAACGTCCTGACTTTC.

This clone turned up a few times. V is TRBV9 and J is TRBJ1-4, with TRBD1 identical over 7 bases. The ends lost 4 bases at V and 7 bases at J; junction bases unmatched: 10. The CDR3 contains 15 residues. Germline values: CDR1 SGDLS, CDR2 YYNGEE. The CDR3 reads CASSPRDSPLEKLFF. The CDR3 bases are TGTGCCAGCAGCCCCCGGGACAGCCCCCTTGAAAAACTGTTTTTT.